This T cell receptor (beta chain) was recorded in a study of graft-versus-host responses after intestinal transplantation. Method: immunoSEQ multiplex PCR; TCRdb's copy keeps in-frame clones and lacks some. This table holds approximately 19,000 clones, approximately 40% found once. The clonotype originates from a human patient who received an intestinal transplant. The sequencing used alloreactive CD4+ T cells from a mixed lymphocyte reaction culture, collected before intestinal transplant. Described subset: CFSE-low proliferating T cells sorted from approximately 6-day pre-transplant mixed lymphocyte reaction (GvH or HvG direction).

The CDR3: CASRRDGLSGNTIYF. CDR3 nucleotides: TGTGCCAGCAGGCGGGACGGACTCTCTGGAAACACCATATATTTT. The chain is built from TRBV6-1 and TRBJ1-3; tentatively, D is TRBD1 (5 bases). There are 15 residues in the CDR3. The ends were cut back, 6 bases at V and 0 bases at J, with 12 bases in the middle. Germline V gives CDR1 MNHNS, CDR2 SASEGT.